One sample yielded the 18 T cell receptor beta chains listed below, sequenced in a study of blood T cell repertoires in COVID-19. Generated by immunoSEQ multiplex PCR, the TCRdb table keeps only in-frame clones and is missing some. The sample includes almost 400,000 clones, about 90% of them seen just once. The specimen sequenced was peripheral blood. Source of these receptors: a woman in her sixties with COVID-19, enrolled during active disease.

This clone was counted a single time. This rearrangement joins TRBV27 to TRBJ1-1, with TRBD1 matching over 9 bases. The CDR3 spans 13 residues. CDR1 and CDR2 (germline): MNHEY, SMNVEV (reference sequence). Trimming at V came to 6 bases and at J to 8 bases, leaving 7 bases not matched to a gene. CDR3 loop: CASSPGQGPEAFF. The CDR3 DNA is TGTGCCAGCAGCCCCGGACAGGGGCCGGAAGCTTTCTTT.

This clone showed up many times. The chain couples TRBV27 to TRBJ2-7, with D possibly TRBD2 on 6 matching bases. The germline gives CDR1 MNHEY, CDR2 SMNVEV (reference sequence). The CDR3 loop spans 15 amino acids. Trimming left V 2 bases short and J 1 base short, with 12 bases between. The CDR3 protein is CASSLGVGGSYEQYF. In nucleotides, the CDR3 is TGTGCCAGCAGTTTAGGGGTGGGGGGTTCCTACGAGCAGTACTTC.

The chain carries TRBV6-1 and TRBJ1-5; D ambiguous. The germline gives CDR1 MNHNS, CDR2 SASEGT. This CDR3 is built from 15 residues. Trimming pared 1 base from V and 4 bases from J, leaving 11 bases between. This CDR3 reads CASSEDARINQPQHF. CDR3 DNA: TGTGCCAGCAGTGAAGACGCCAGAATAAATCAGCCCCAGCATTTT.

The chain joins TRBV9 to TRBJ2-4, with D maybe TRBD2 (6 bases). The CDR3 extends over 17 amino acids. CDR1 and CDR2 (germline): SGDLS, YYNGEE. V shed 2 bases and J shed 1 base, with 16 bases lying between them. The CDR3 loop reads CASSVRDSPGAKNIQYF. The DNA of the CDR3 is TGTGCCAGCAGCGTCCGGGACTCCCCGGGCGCCAAAAACATTCAGTACTTC. The full variable domain, completed using reference TRBV9 and TRBJ2-4, is DSGVTQTPKHLITATGQRVTLRCSPRSGDLSVYWYQQSLDQGLQFLIQYYNGEERAKGNILERFSAQQFPDLHSELNLSSLELGDSALYFCASSVRDSPGAKNIQYFGAGTRLSVL.

The J gene is TRBJ1-5, the V gene TRBV18; 10 bases line up with TRBD1. V lost 5 bases to trimming and J lost 6 bases; unmatched junction nucleotides: 4. The CDR3 sequence is 14 residues long. Germline V gene lookup returns CDR1 KGHSH and CDR2 LQKENI. CDR3 bases: TGTGCCAGCTCAGGGACAGGGGAGGCTCAGCCCCAGCATTTT. Residues: CASSGTGEAQPQHF.

The chain is built from TRBV18 and TRBJ2-1; TRBD2 matches 8 bases. CDR1 and CDR2 (germline): KGHSH, LQKENI. The junction had 5 bases not matched to a gene; V was cut back by 2 bases and J by 2 bases. The CDR3 spans 16 residues. CDR3 loop: CASSPLSGGTYNEQFF. CDR3 DNA: TGTGCCAGCTCACCATTGAGCGGGGGCACCTACAATGAGCAGTTCTTC.

The gene calls are TRBV28 and TRBJ1-2, with a weak D call TRBD1 (5 bases). Germline lookup yields CDR1 MDHEN and CDR2 SYDVKM. This CDR3 has 14 residues. Trimming left V 3 bases short and J 0 bases short, with 8 bases between. The CDR3 is CASSLEGPNYGYTF. Written as DNA, the CDR3 is TGTGCCAGCAGTTTGGAGGGGCCTAACTATGGCTACACCTTC.

This clone was counted a single time. This chain links TRBV5-8 with TRBJ1-5; D perhaps matches TRBD1 (6 bases). Trimming left V 3 bases short and J 3 bases short, with 16 bases between. This CDR3 has 16 amino acids. Germline V lookup: CDR1 SGHTS, CDR2 YDEGEE. DNA for the CDR3: TGTGCCAGCAGCTCAATACAGGGAAATCTCAATCAGCCCCAGCATTTT. It codes for CASSSIQGNLNQPQHF.

The chain has TRBV3-1 (or the pseudogene TRBV3-2) and TRBJ2-2; D not certain. Germline V CDR1 and CDR2: LGHDT, YNNKEL (reference sequence). This CDR3 is built from 14 residues. Between the trimmed V and J ends, which lost 4 bases and 6 bases, there was a span of 12 bases. CDR3: CASSPLITAGELFF. The CDR3, as DNA: TGTGCCAGCAGCCCCTTAATTACAGCCGGGGAGCTGTTTTTT.

The chain recombines TRBV6-4 with TRBJ2-3; TRBD2 aligns across 13 bases. V gave up 0 bases and J gave up 3 bases; unmatched junction bases: 3. CDR3 length equals 17 residues. CDR1 MRHNA and CDR2 SNTAGT come from the germline V gene. The DNA of the CDR3 is TGTGCCAGCAGTGACTCAGGACTAGCGGGGGCAACAGATACGCAGTATTTT. Residues: CASSDSGLAGATDTQYF.

The chain employs TRBV19 and TRBJ2-7; 9 nucleotides agree with TRBD2. The CDR3 has 15 amino acids. Germline CDR1 is LNHDA and CDR2 is SQIVND (reference sequence). J lost 1 base, V lost 5 bases, and 6 bases had no gene match. The CDR3 sequence is CASSDNSGGSYEQYF. The CDR3 region has the DNA TGTGCCAGTAGTGATAATAGCGGGGGATCCTACGAGCAGTACTTC.

The chain is built from TRBV30 and TRBJ1-1; D unclear. V was cut by 0 bases and J by 2 bases, with 13 bases left in between. The length of the CDR3 is 15 residues. Looked up from germline, CDR1 is GTSNPN and CDR2 is SVGIG (reference sequence). Here the CDR3 reads CAWSVESRSNTEAFF. The CDR3 nucleotides are TGTGCCTGGAGTGTAGAGTCCAGGTCCAACACTGAAGCTTTCTTT.

The genes are TRBV2 and TRBJ1-4; maybe TRBD1 (5 bases). CDR3 length: 14 amino acids. CDR1 is SNHLY and CDR2 is FYNNEI in the germline V gene. Trimming pared 6 bases from V and 0 bases from J, leaving 8 bases between. CDR3 in DNA: TGTGCCAGCAGCCGACAGCCAACTAATGAAAAACTGTTTTTT. It translates to CASSRQPTNEKLFF.

This rearrangement joins TRBV5-4 to TRBJ2-5; 10 bases are shared with TRBD1. V trimming: 4 bases; J trimming: 5 bases; junction bases outside the gene matches: 14. The CDR3 consists of 17 residues. Germline V lookup: CDR1 SGHNT, CDR2 YYREEE (reference sequence). CDR3 sequence reads: CASSLIGRTGGRETQYF. The CDR3 region has the DNA TGTGCCAGCAGCCTGATCGGGAGGACAGGGGGTAGGGAGACCCAGTACTTC.

V is TRBV11-3 and J is TRBJ1-1; D may be TRBD1 (5 bases). Between the trimmed V and J ends, which lost 5 bases and 0 bases, there was a span of 7 bases. In germline, CDR1 is SGHNT, CDR2 YENEEA. The CDR3 has 13 residues. CDR3 nucleotides: TGTGCCAGCAGCCAGGGCGTGAACACTGAAGCTTTCTTT. This codes for CASSQGVNTEAFF.

This clone has just one count. The J gene is TRBJ1-1, the V gene TRBV29-1, with D perhaps matching TRBD1 (6 bases). Germline loops: CDR1 SQVTM, CDR2 ANQGSEA. The V end was cut by 4 bases, the J end by 1 base, with 13 bases between. The CDR3 has 14 residues. The CDR3 here is CSVVKGGTNTEAFF. The CDR3 DNA reads TGCAGCGTTGTGAAGGGGGGGACGAACACTGAAGCTTTCTTT.

CDR3 residues: CASSQDFATSDGETQYF. In DNA form, the CDR3 reads TGTGCCAGCAGCCAAGATTTCGCGACTAGCGATGGGGAGACCCAGTACTTC. The chain couples TRBV3-1 (or the pseudogene TRBV3-2) to TRBJ2-5; 8 bases are shared with TRBD2. Germline assignment: CDR1 LGHDT and CDR2 YNNKEL (reference sequence). The CDR3 spans 17 residues. Germline trimming cut 0 bases from V and 5 bases from J; bases unmatched to any gene: 11.

The chain combines TRBV18 with TRBJ1-4; the D is unclear. Germline assignment: CDR1 KGHSH and CDR2 LQKENI. This CDR3 spans 13 amino acids. Trimming cost V 2 bases and J 4 bases, with 5 bases left between them. CDR3 residues: CASSPGFNEKLFF. Written as DNA, the CDR3 is TGTGCCAGCTCACCAGGCTTTAATGAAAAACTGTTTTTT.